Listed below are T cell receptor beta chains from one sample, sequenced in a study of T cell clones after liver transplantation. Libraries were prepared by immunoSEQ multiplex PCR; TCRdb keeps only in-frame clonotypes and omits some of them. This table holds 50,000 or so clones, roughly 71% found once. This sample comprised CD4+ T cells from blood, obtained around 4.5 years after liver transplant. Source of these receptors: a human patient who received a liver transplant. Some of these T cells may belong to the graft donor. Each CDR3 is given with its conserved first and last residue. The D gene is left open where the match is weak. Clone size appears in some rows only: once, few, many, or a class for an expanded clone.

V gene	clone size	D gene	J gene	CDR3 DNA	CDR3 protein
TRBV28	.	TRBD1	TRBJ2-3	TGTGCCAGCAGCACCAACCGGGACAGGGTCCCAGATACGCAGTATTTT	CASSTNRDRVPDTQYF
TRBV4-1	.	TRBD1	TRBJ2-7	TGCGCCAGCAGCCAAGGGGACAGGGAATCCCACGAGCAGTACTTC	CASSQGDRESHEQYF
TRBV7-2	.	.	TRBJ2-5	TGTGCCAGCAGCTTAGCGGGGGGGCTGGAGACCCAGTACTTC	CASSLAGGLETQYF
TRBV5-4	.	TRBD1	TRBJ1-1	TGTGCCAGCTTCCAGGGGGGGAACACTGAAGCTTTCTTT	CASFQGGNTEAFF
TRBV5-4	.	.	TRBJ2-3	TGTGCCAGCAGCGCTTCTAGCACAGATACGCAGTATTTT	CASSASSTDTQYF
TRBV7-9	.	TRBD1	TRBJ1-2	TGTGCCAGCAGCTGGGACAGGCTCTATGGCTACACCTTC	CASSWDRLYGYTF
TRBV10-3	.	.	TRBJ1-1	TGTGCCATCAGTCCAAGGAGTTTAGGGCTGAACACTGAAGCTTTCTTT	CAISPRSLGLNTEAFF
TRBV6-1	.	.	TRBJ2-7	TGTGCCAGTATGACAGATTACTCCTACGAGCAGTACTTC	CASMTDYSYEQYF
TRBV2	.	.	TRBJ1-6	TGTGCCAGCACCGACAGCGGGCGGAGTTCACCCCTCCACTTT	CASTDSGRSSPLHF
TRBV29-1	.	TRBD1	TRBJ2-7	TGCAGCGTTGAAGGCGCTCAGGGGGCTGGCTACGAGCAGTACTTC	CSVEGAQGAGYEQYF
TRBV11-1	.	TRBD1	TRBJ1-6	TGTGCCAGCAGCTTAGCCGGACAGGGGGCGCGTTCACCCCTCCACTTT	CASSLAGQGARSPLHF
TRBV2	.	TRBD1	TRBJ2-7	TGTGCCAGCAGAGCGACAGGGGTCTACGAGCAGTACTTC	CASRATGVYEQYF
TRBV5-5	.	.	TRBJ2-3	TGTGCCAGCAGCACAGGGACAGATACGCAGTATTTT	CASSTGTDTQYF
TRBV2	.	.	TRBJ2-6	TGTGCCAGCAGATACAGCTCTGGGGCCAACGTCCTGACTTTC	CASRYSSGANVLTF
TRBV30	.	.	TRBJ2-3	TGTGCCTGGAGTGTACGGGACACGCAGTATTTT	CAWSVRDTQYF
TRBV28	.	.	TRBJ1-2	TGTGCCAGCAGTTTAGGCTCTGCAGGGACCTATGGCTACACCTTC	CASSLGSAGTYGYTF
TRBV11-2	.	.	TRBJ1-1	TGTGCCAGCAGCTCACTCCGGGCCCCCACAGCTTTCTTT	CASSSLRAPTAFF
TRBV7-2	.	TRBD1	TRBJ1-2	TGTGCCAGCAGCTTTAGGGACAGGGGCCACTATGGCTACACCTTC	CASSFRDRGHYGYTF
TRBV18	once	.	TRBJ2-1	TGTGCCAGCTCACCATTGGGACGGGGAAACAATGAGCAGTTCTTC	CASSPLGRGNNEQFF
TRBV7-9	.	.	TRBJ1-6	TGTGCCAGCAGCTTAGGAGGGGTAGGGTCACCCCTCCACTTT	CASSLGGVGSPLHF
TRBV5-4	.	.	TRBJ1-1	TGTGCCAGCAGCTCCCCTTTTAGCTTGAACACTGAAGCTTTCTTT	CASSSPFSLNTEAFF
TRBV11-3	.	TRBD1	TRBJ1-5	TGTGCCAGCAGCTTAGCAATTGGGACAGGGGGCTGTCCGAACCAGCCCCAGCATTTT	CASSLAIGTGGCPNQPQHF
TRBV6-1	.	TRBD1	TRBJ1-4	TGTGCCAGCATGGGACAGTCTAATGAAAAACTGTTTTTT	CASMGQSNEKLFF
TRBV5-8	.	TRBD1	TRBJ1-6	TGTGCCAGCAGCCCGGGACAGGGGAATTCACCCCTCCACTTT	CASSPGQGNSPLHF
TRBV11-2	medium-sized	TRBD2	TRBJ2-3	TGTGCCAGCAGTTACAATAGCGGGGTTAGCACAGATACGCAGTATTTT	CASSYNSGVSTDTQYF
TRBV7-2	.	.	TRBJ2-3	TGTGCCAGCAGCTACTCGACAGATACGCAGTATTTT	CASSYSTDTQYF
TRBV5-5	few	TRBD2	TRBJ2-7	TGTGCCAGCACCCCGGGGGGGGCGATGCACTTC	CASTPGGAMHF
TRBV7-9	.	.	TRBJ2-2	TGTGCCAGCAGCTTAAGGTCGGCGGCGAACACCGGGGAGCTGTTTTTT	CASSLRSAANTGELFF
TRBV18	.	.	TRBJ1-1	TGTGCCAGCTCACCATCAGACAGTCGTGAAGCTTTCTTT	CASSPSDSREAFF
TRBV4-1	.	.	TRBJ1-6	TGCGCCAGCAGCCAAGGGCGGTTTAATTCACCCCTCCACTTT	CASSQGRFNSPLHF
TRBV11-2	.	.	TRBJ1-2	TGTGCCAGCAGCTTAGACGGTAACTATGGCTACACCTTC	CASSLDGNYGYTF
TRBV28	.	.	TRBJ2-7	TGTGCCAGCAGCTCGCAGGGTTTGCCCTACGAGCAGTACTTC	CASSSQGLPYEQYF
TRBV19	once	TRBD1	TRBJ1-2	TGTGCCAGTAGCCCTCAAGGGACAGGGGACCCGCGCTACACCTTC	CASSPQGTGDPRYTF
TRBV6-5	.	TRBD2	TRBJ2-1	TGTGCCAGCAGCCCGGGACTAGCGGCCTGGAATGAGCAGTTCTTC	CASSPGLAAWNEQFF
TRBV19	.	.	TRBJ1-1	TGTGCCAGTAGTACCGTAATGAACACTGAAGCTTTCTTT	CASSTVMNTEAFF
TRBV5-1	.	TRBD2	TRBJ2-1	TGCGCCAGCAGCTTGGACCGGACTAGCGGTTACAATGAGCAGTTCTTC	CASSLDRTSGYNEQFF
TRBV7-9	.	.	TRBJ1-2	TGTGCCAGCAGCTTCGGCGGGACGCACTATGGCTACACCTTC	CASSFGGTHYGYTF
TRBV14	.	.	TRBJ1-2	TGTGCCAGCAGCCAAGCAGGCCTTAACACCCTCTATGGCTACACCTTC	CASSQAGLNTLYGYTF
TRBV5-8	once	TRBD2	TRBJ2-3	TGTGCCAGCAGCTTAGGATTTCGGGGGGGGACAGATACGCAGTATTTT	CASSLGFRGGTDTQYF
TRBV28	few	.	TRBJ1-1	TGTGCCAGCAGTCCCCGTCAAAGGGGGAACACTGAAGCTTTCTTT	CASSPRQRGNTEAFF
TRBV7-2	few	TRBD1	TRBJ1-5	TGTGCCAGCAGCTTATCAGGGGACAGTCGTAATCAGCCCCAGCATTTT	CASSLSGDSRNQPQHF
TRBV5-4	.	TRBD1	TRBJ1-2	TGTGCCAGCAGCTTGCAGGACAGGGTCGTCTATGGCTACACCTTC	CASSLQDRVVYGYTF
TRBV25-1	.	.	TRBJ2-2	TGTGCCAGCAGTGAATTAGGCACCGGGGAGCTGTTTTTT	CASSELGTGELFF